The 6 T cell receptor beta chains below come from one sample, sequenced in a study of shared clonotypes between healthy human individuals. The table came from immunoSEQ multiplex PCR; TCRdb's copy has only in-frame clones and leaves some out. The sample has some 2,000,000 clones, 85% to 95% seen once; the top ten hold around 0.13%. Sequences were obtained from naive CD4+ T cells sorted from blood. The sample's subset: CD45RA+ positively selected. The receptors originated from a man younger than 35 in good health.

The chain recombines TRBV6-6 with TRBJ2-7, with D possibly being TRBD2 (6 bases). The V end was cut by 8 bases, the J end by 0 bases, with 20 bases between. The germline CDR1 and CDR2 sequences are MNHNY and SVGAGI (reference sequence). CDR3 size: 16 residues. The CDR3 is CASSSTGYGGSYEQYF. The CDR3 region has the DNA TGTGCCAGCTCCTCTACGGGGTACGGGGGCTCCTACGAGCAGTACTTC.

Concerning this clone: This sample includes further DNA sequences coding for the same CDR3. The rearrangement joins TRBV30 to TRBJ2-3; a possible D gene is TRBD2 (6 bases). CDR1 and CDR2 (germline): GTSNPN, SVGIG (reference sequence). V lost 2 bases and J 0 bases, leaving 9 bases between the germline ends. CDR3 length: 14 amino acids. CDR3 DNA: TGTGCCTGGAGTTTGGGGGGAAGCACAGATACGCAGTATTTT. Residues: CAWSLGGSTDTQYF.

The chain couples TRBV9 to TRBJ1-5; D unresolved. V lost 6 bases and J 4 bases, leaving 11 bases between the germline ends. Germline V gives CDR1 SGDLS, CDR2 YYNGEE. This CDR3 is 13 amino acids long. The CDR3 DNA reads TGTGCCAGCACGAGAGCAGGAAATCAGCCCCAGCATTTT. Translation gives CASTRAGNQPQHF. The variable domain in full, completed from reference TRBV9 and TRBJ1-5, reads DSGVTQTPKHLITATGQRVTLRCSPRSGDLSVYWYQQSLDQGLQFLIQYYNGEERAKGNILERFSAQQFPDLHSELNLSSLELGDSALYFCASTRAGNQPQHFGDGTRLSIL.

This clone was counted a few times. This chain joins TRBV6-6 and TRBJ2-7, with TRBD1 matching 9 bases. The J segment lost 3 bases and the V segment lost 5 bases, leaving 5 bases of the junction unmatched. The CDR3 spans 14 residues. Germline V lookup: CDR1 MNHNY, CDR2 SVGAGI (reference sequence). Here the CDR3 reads CASSGQGNLYEQYF. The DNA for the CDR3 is TGTGCCAGCAGTGGACAGGGGAATCTCTACGAGCAGTACTTC.

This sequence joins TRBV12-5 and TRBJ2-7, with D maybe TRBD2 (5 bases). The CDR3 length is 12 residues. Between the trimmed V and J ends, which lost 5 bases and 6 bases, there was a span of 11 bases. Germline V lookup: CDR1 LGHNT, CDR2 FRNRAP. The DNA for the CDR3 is TGTGCTAGTGGTCCATCCGCGGGCGAGCAGTACTTC. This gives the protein CASGPSAGEQYF.

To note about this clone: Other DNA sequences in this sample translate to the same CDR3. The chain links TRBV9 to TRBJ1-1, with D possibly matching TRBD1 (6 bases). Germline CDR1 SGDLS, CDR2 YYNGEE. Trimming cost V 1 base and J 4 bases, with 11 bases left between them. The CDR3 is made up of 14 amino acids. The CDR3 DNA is TGTGCCAGCAGCGTAAGGGGGGCTGGCACTGAAGCTTTCTTT. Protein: CASSVRGAGTEAFF.